Each of the 30 T cell receptor beta chains below was sequenced from the same sample in a study of T cells in Graves' hyperthyroidism and ophthalmopathy. The source material, RNA transcripts, was used to amplify TCR beta CDR3 regions. Initially, a first-round RT-PCR of the TCR CDR3 employed the HTBI primer set. MiXCR was run by TCRdb on the multiplex PCR reads, yielding one entry per CDR3 protein. This table holds hundreds of thousands of distinct CDR3 sequences, roughly 13% found once. Sequenced: blood. These TCRs come from a woman aged 18-29 years with Graves' hyperthyroidism.

The CDR3 reads CASSLADRTGYGYTF. CDR3 sequence (DNA): TGCGCCAGCAGCTTGGCCGACAGGACGGGCTATGGCTACACCTTC. The chain has TRBV5-1 and TRBJ1-2, with D maybe TRBD1 (6 bases). The germline V gene has CDR1 SGHRS and CDR2 YFSETQ. The CDR3 spans 15 residues. The V end was cut by 0 bases, the J end by 4 bases, with 13 bases between.

This chain connects TRBV19 to TRBJ2-4, with 7 bases matching TRBD2. Germline CDR1 is LNHDA and CDR2 is SQIVND (reference sequence). The J segment lost 5 bases and the V segment lost 1 base, leaving 11 bases of the junction unmatched. CDR3 size: 17 residues. DNA of the CDR3: TGTGCCAGTAGTATAGCGTTTCGGGGGGTTGCGGAAAACATTCAGTACTTC. Protein product: CASSIAFRGVAENIQYF.

CDR3 region: CASSEQGGDGYTF. The CDR3 coding sequence is TGTGCCAGCAGTGAGCAGGGAGGGGATGGCTACACCTTC. This chain connects TRBV28 to TRBJ1-2; TRBD1 might be the D (5 bases). Germline CDR1 is MDHEN and CDR2 is SYDVKM. Trimming took 5 bases from V and 6 from J, leaving 13 bases between them. This CDR3 is built from 13 residues.

This chain joins TRBV9 and TRBJ2-5; no clear D. CDR3 size: 13 residues. Trimming shortened V by 3 bases and J by 4 bases, and 10 bases separated the two germline ends. Germline CDR1 reads SGDLS; CDR2 reads YYNGEE. The chain's CDR3 is CASSGAPGETQYF. CDR3 DNA sequence: TGTGCCAGCAGCGGAGCCCCAGGAGAGACCCAGTACTTC.

This clonotype was seen ten or more times. This chain links TRBV6-2 or TRBV6-3 with TRBJ1-2; no definite D call. V was cut by 7 bases and J by 8 bases, with 11 bases left in between. The CDR3 loop spans 11 amino acids. The V gene's germline CDR1 is MNHEY and CDR2 SVGEGT. The CDR3 loop reads CASTSSGGYTF. The CDR3 DNA sequence: TGTGCCAGCACTTCTTCGGGGGGCTACACCTTC.

This clonotype was counted a few times. This chain connects TRBV5-8 to TRBJ1-4, with unresolved D. With 4 bases removed from V and 3 bases from J, the gap between germline ends came to 16 bases. This CDR3 comprises 16 residues. Germline V gives CDR1 SGHTS, CDR2 YDEGEE. This CDR3 is CASSRSVAGPNEKLFF. CDR3 DNA sequence: TGTGCCAGCAGCCGAAGCGTGGCAGGCCCTAATGAAAAACTGTTTTTT.

Ten or more counts support this clonotype. V and J are TRBV11-2 and TRBJ2-5; D possibly matches TRBD1 or TRBD2 (5 bases each). The CDR3 has 15 residues. V was pared by 4 bases and J by 5 bases, with 17 bases between. Germline CDR1 and CDR2: SGHAT and FQNNGV. CDR3 sequence: CASSSTGTPGETQYF. Here the CDR3 DNA reads TGTGCCAGCAGCTCGACTGGGACCCCGGGTGAGACCCAGTACTTC.

This clonotype was seen ten or more times. J is TRBJ2-7 and V is TRBV5-1; 11 nucleotides align to TRBD2. This CDR3 has 16 amino acids. The V gene end was trimmed by 3 bases and the J gene end by 6 bases; junction bases not matched to a gene: 11. Germline-derived CDR1 and CDR2 are SGHRS and YFSETQ. CDR3 in DNA: TGCGCCAGCAGCTCGACCGGGACTAGCGGATTGAGCGAGCAGTACTTC. Protein sequence: CASSSTGTSGLSEQYF.

This chain links TRBV28 with TRBJ1-2; 9 bases are a match to TRBD1. The germline CDR1 and CDR2 sequences are MDHEN and SYDVKM. Unmatched junction bases numbered 8, after V lost 8 bases and J lost 7 bases. The CDR3 is 13 amino acids. The CDR3 reads CASRGDRVGGYTF. The CDR3 bases are TGTGCCAGCCGAGGGGACAGGGTTGGTGGCTACACCTTC.

The sample holds a few counts of this clonotype. The chain has TRBV9 and TRBJ2-7; D is undetermined. V was shortened by 2 bases and J by 3 bases, with 12 bases between the two germline ends. Germline loops: CDR1 SGDLS, CDR2 YYNGEE. The CDR3 consists of 14 residues. The CDR3 reads CASSVAGADYEQYF. CDR3 nucleotides: TGTGCCAGCAGCGTCGCCGGCGCCGACTACGAGCAGTACTTC. The full variable domain, with the rest looked up from reference TRBV9 and TRBJ2-7, is DSGVTQTPKHLITATGQRVTLRCSPRSGDLSVYWYQQSLDQGLQFLIQYYNGEERAKGNILERFSAQQFPDLHSELNLSSLELGDSALYFCASSVAGADYEQYFGPGTRLTVT.

This clonotype was counted many times. The chain links TRBV20-1 to TRBJ1-4; the D gene is possibly TRBD1 (6 bases). V was clipped by 1 base and J by 5 bases, with 11 bases between them. The germline V gene encodes CDR1 DFQATT and CDR2 SNEGSKA (reference sequence). This CDR3 spans 14 amino acids. DNA for the CDR3: TGCAGTGCTAGAGGGCGAGGGGGGAATGAAAAACTGTTTTTT. Its translation: CSARGRGGNEKLFF.

A few counts support this clonotype. This sequence joins TRBV10-3 and TRBJ1-3; 7 bases align to TRBD1. J gave up 0 bases and V 8 bases, and 4 bases lay outside the gene matches. The germline V gene encodes CDR1 ENHRY and CDR2 SYGVKD. This CDR3 comprises 14 residues. Written as DNA, the CDR3 is TGTGCCATCGGGGAGGGGGCCTCTGGAAACACCATATATTTT. Protein sequence: CAIGEGASGNTIYF.

This chain links TRBV15 with TRBJ2-7; TRBD1 matches at 7 bases. Per the germline V gene, CDR1 is LNHNV and CDR2 is YYDKDF (reference sequence). Germline trimming cut 7 bases from V and 5 bases from J; bases unmatched to any gene: 8. The CDR3 has 13 residues. CDR3 nucleotides: TGTGCCACCACCTCGACAGGGTGGGACGAGCAGTACTTC. Protein product: CATTSTGWDEQYF. The full variable domain, rest sourced from reference TRBV15 and TRBJ2-7, is DAMVIQNPRYQVTQFGKPVTLSCSQTLNHNVMYWYQQKSSQAPKLLFHYYDKDFNNEADTPDNFQSRRPNTSFCFLDIRSPGLGDTAMYLCATTSTGWDEQYFGPGTRLTVT.

This clonotype was recorded at least ten times. This sequence joins TRBV20-1 and TRBJ2-7; no definite D call. CDR3 length: 14 residues. The germline CDR1 and CDR2 sequences are DFQATT and SNEGSKA (reference sequence). The V gene lost 6 bases and the J gene lost 1 base, with 16 bases spanning the gap. The CDR3 spells CSANDRLRSYEQYF. The CDR3 DNA follows: TGCAGTGCGAATGATAGGTTGAGATCCTACGAGCAGTACTTC.

This clonotype showed up many times. This sequence joins TRBV28 and TRBJ2-1; 7 nucleotides align to TRBD1. Germline V CDR1 and CDR2: MDHEN, SYDVKM. This CDR3 is built from 15 residues. V trimming: 5 bases; J trimming: 3 bases; junction bases outside the gene matches: 7. The DNA of the CDR3 is TGTGCCAGCAGTCCGGACAGGAAACTCTACAATGAGCAGTTCTTC. Its protein is CASSPDRKLYNEQFF.

V gene TRBV3-1 combines with J gene TRBJ2-7; D perhaps matches TRBD1 (6 bases). The germline gives CDR1 LGHDT, CDR2 YNNKEL (reference sequence). V was trimmed by 1 base and J by 3 bases, leaving 10 bases between them. This CDR3 contains 14 residues. In DNA, the CDR3 is TGTGCCAGCAGCCAAGGGACAGTTCACTACGAGCAGTACTTC. As protein: CASSQGTVHYEQYF.

This clonotype was seen at least ten times. The DNA of the CDR3 is TGTGCCAGCAGACAGGGGACCTACTACAATGAGCAGTTCTTC. This encodes CASRQGTYYNEQFF. The J gene is TRBJ2-1, the V gene TRBV7-2, with 7 bases identical to TRBD1. The CDR3 sequence is 14 residues long. V lost 6 bases and J lost 3; bases outside the gene matches: 5. Per the germline V gene, CDR1 is SGHTA and CDR2 is FQGNSA.

This clonotype was counted ten times or more. The V call is TRBV5-5, the J call TRBJ1-1; 8 bases fit TRBD1. The trim removed 4 bases at V and 1 base at J, leaving 3 bases unmatched. CDR3 length: 14 residues. Germline lookup yields CDR1 SGHKS and CDR2 YYEKEE (reference sequence). The CDR3 coding sequence is TGTGCCAGCAGCCGGGACAGGCCGAACACTGAAGCTTTCTTT. As protein: CASSRDRPNTEAFF. Based on the CDR3 plus reference TRBV5-5 and TRBJ1-1, the full variable domain is DAGVTQSPTHLIKTRGQQVTLRCSPISGHKSVSWYQQVLGQGPQFIFQYYEKEERGRGNFPDRFSARQFPNYSSELNVNALLLGDSALYLCASSRDRPNTEAFFGQGTRLTVV.

This clonotype came up many times. The chain carries TRBV5-6 and TRBJ1-1; D not certain. The CDR3 runs 14 residues. Germline lookup yields CDR1 SGHDT and CDR2 YYEEEE. Trimming took off 0 bases at V and 0 bases at J, with 6 bases between the two ends. CDR3 coding DNA: TGTGCCAGCAGCTTGGGAGGGATGAACACTGAAGCTTTCTTT. Its protein is CASSLGGMNTEAFF.

Points on this clonotype: This may be a read error, as it is one base from a much larger clone. The chain has TRBV7-3 and TRBJ1-1; 10 nucleotides align to TRBD1. Trimming removed 5 bases from V and 4 bases from J; junction bases left unmatched: 10. CDR1 and CDR2 (germline): SGHTA, FQGTGA. The CDR3 covers 16 residues. The chain's CDR3 is CASSPQTGGECTEAFF. The CDR3 nucleotides read TGTGCCAGCAGCCCCCAGACAGGGGGCGAATGCACTGAAGCTTTCTTT.

This clonotype was detected ten times or more. The chain has TRBV6-1 and TRBJ1-5, with TRBD1 matching 11 bases. V shed 5 bases and J 6 bases; nucleotides not matched to a gene: 6. Germline values: CDR1 MNHNS, CDR2 SASEGT. The CDR3 runs to 15 residues. CDR3: CASSRGQGAGQPQHF. The CDR3, as DNA: TGTGCCAGCAGTCGAGGACAGGGGGCAGGTCAGCCCCAGCATTTT.

V is TRBV18 and J is TRBJ2-3; the D is unclear. Per the germline V gene, CDR1 is KGHSH and CDR2 is LQKENI. The V end lost 5 bases, the J end lost 1 base, and 16 bases lay between the germline ends. This CDR3 is 16 amino acids long. The CDR3 is CASSSRSGFGTDTQYF. The CDR3 DNA is TGTGCCAGCTCATCCCGTTCTGGATTCGGCACAGATACGCAGTATTTT. Supplemented by reference TRBV18 and TRBJ2-3, the full variable domain reads NAGVMQNPRHLVRRRGQEARLRCSPMKGHSHVYWYRQLPEEGLKFMVYLQKENIIDESGMPKERFSAEFPKEGPSILRIQQVVRGDSAAYFCASSSRSGFGTDTQYFGPGTRLTVL.

This clonotype has a count of ten or more. The rearrangement links TRBV6-1 to TRBJ2-3; D gene uncertain. The CDR3 sequence is 15 residues long. Germline CDR1 MNHNS, CDR2 SASEGT. V gave up 6 bases and J gave up 6 bases, with 19 bases separating them. CDR3 DNA: TGTGCCAGCAGACTTACGCCGACCCCGTTTGATACGCAGTATTTT. Translated, it gives CASRLTPTPFDTQYF.

V usage is TRBV19 and J usage is TRBJ1-5, with 8 bases fitting TRBD1. J was trimmed by 3 bases and V by 6 bases; bases with no gene match: 4. This CDR3 comprises 14 residues. Germline loops: CDR1 LNHDA, CDR2 SQIVND (reference sequence). The CDR3 sequence: CASSRDRINQPQHF. The DNA for the CDR3 is TGTGCCAGTAGCCGGGACAGGATCAATCAGCCCCAGCATTTT.

This clonotype showed up many times. The V gene is TRBV29-1, the J gene TRBJ1-5; D is uncertain. CDR1 SQVTM and CDR2 ANQGSEA come from the germline V gene. V dropped 4 bases and J dropped 7 bases, with 14 bases sitting between them. This CDR3 contains 13 residues. CDR3 residues: CSVGLAGGQPQHF. The DNA for the CDR3 is TGCAGCGTTGGGTTGGCCGGAGGGCAGCCCCAGCATTTT.

In this sample, this clonotype turned up a few times. The gene calls are TRBV7-6 and TRBJ2-5; the match to TRBD1 covers 7 bases. J gave up 4 bases and V 3 bases, and 5 bases lay outside the gene matches. Germline lookup yields CDR1 SGHVS and CDR2 FNYEAQ. The CDR3 extends over 14 amino acids. The CDR3 sequence is CASSFDRVGETQYF. Written as DNA, the CDR3 is TGTGCCAGCAGCTTCGACAGGGTGGGAGAGACCCAGTACTTC. Supplemented by reference TRBV7-6 and TRBJ2-5, the full variable domain reads GAGVSQSPRYKVTKRGQDVALRCDPISGHVSLYWYRQALGQGPEFLTYFNYEAQQDKSGLPNDRFSAERPEGSISTLTIQRTEQRDSAMYRCASSFDRVGETQYFGPGTRLLVL.

This clonotype was counted at least ten times. V gene TRBV20-1 combines with J gene TRBJ1-5, with D unresolved. The V gene's germline CDR1 is DFQATT and CDR2 SNEGSKA (reference sequence). The CDR3 covers 14 residues. V shed 5 bases and J shed 1 base, with 12 bases lying between them. For the CDR3, the DNA is TGCAGTGCTGGACCGACGGGGAGCAATCAGCCCCAGCATTTT. Translated: CSAGPTGSNQPQHF.

A few counts support this clonotype. V and J are TRBV20-1 and TRBJ2-2, with TRBD2 identical over 8 bases. Trimming at V came to 6 bases and at J to 7 bases, leaving 4 bases not matched to a gene. Germline V gene lookup returns CDR1 DFQATT and CDR2 SNEGSKA (reference sequence). The CDR3 sequence is 12 residues long. Here the CDR3 DNA reads TGCAGTGCCAGCGGGGGACACGGGGAGCTGTTTTTT. Its translation: CSASGGHGELFF.

This clonotype was seen repeatedly, ten times or more. The chain is built from TRBV7-9 and TRBJ2-7, with D tentatively TRBD2 (6 bases). V was clipped by 11 bases and J by 4 bases, with 12 bases between them. This CDR3 is 11 amino acids long. Per germline, CDR1 SEHNR and CDR2 FQNEAQ (reference sequence). CDR3 sequence: CAGGLSYEQYF. As DNA, the CDR3 is TGTGCCGGGGGACTCTCATACGAGCAGTACTTC.

The rearrangement joins TRBV2 to TRBJ1-2; D gene uncertain. Per the germline V gene, CDR1 is SNHLY and CDR2 is FYNNEI. The CDR3 runs 15 residues. Deletions cut 2 bases from V and 2 bases from J, with 12 bases between. CDR3 residues: CASSESVWRNYGYTF. The CDR3 nucleotides are TGTGCCAGCAGTGAATCGGTTTGGCGGAACTATGGCTACACCTTC.